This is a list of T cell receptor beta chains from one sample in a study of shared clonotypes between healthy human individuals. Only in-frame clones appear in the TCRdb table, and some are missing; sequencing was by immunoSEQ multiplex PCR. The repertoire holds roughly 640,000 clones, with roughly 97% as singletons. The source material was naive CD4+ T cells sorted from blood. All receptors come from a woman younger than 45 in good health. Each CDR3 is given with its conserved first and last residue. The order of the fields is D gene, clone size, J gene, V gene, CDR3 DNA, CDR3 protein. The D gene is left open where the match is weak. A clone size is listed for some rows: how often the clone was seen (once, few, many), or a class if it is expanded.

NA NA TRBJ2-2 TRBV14 TGTGCCAGCAGCCAAGATAGGGTCGCCGGGGAGCTGTTTTTT CASSQDRVAGELFF
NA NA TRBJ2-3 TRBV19 TGTGCCAGTAGTAAAGACAGGGGAGGGTTGGATACGCAGTATTTT CASSKDRGGLDTQYF
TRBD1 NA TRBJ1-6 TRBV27 TGTGCCAGCAGTAAACAGACAGGGGGGAATAATTCACCCCTCCACTTT CASSKQTGGNNSPLHF
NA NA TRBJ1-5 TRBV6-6 TGTGCCAGCAGTTACGGCGCAATTAGCAATCAGCCCCAGCATTTT CASSYGAISNQPQHF
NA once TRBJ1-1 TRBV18 TGTGCCAGCTCACCCAGTAGGGGTGGAAGGAAAAACACTGAAGCTTTCTTT CASSPSRGGRKNTEAFF
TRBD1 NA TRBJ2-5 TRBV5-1 TGCGCCAGCAGCCAGGGGGACGAAGAGACCCAGTACTTC CASSQGDEETQYF
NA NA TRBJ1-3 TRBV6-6 TGTGCCAGCAGTCCTCAAACAGGAATCTCTGGAAACACCATATATTTT CASSPQTGISGNTIYF
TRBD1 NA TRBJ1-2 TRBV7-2 TGTGCCAGCAGCCAGAGGACAGGGAGAGGCTACACCTTC CASSQRTGRGYTF
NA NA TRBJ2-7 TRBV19 TGTGCCAGTAGTATAAGATGGGGCGACGAGCAGTACTTC CASSIRWGDEQYF
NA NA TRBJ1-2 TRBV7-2 TGTGCCAGCAGCTTTGGGGTTCTTTCAAACTATGGCTACACCTTC CASSFGVLSNYGYTF
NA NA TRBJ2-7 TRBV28 TGTGCCAGCAGAAAACAGGGCTACGAGCAGTACTTC CASRKQGYEQYF
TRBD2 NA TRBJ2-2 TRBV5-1 TGCGCCAGCAGCCCCCAAGGTGGGCTAGCGGGATCCGGGGAGCTGTTTTTT CASSPQGGLAGSGELFF
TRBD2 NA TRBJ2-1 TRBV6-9 TGTGCCAGCAGTACGACCGAGCGGGGGTCAGGCGAGCAGTTCTTC CASSTTERGSGEQFF
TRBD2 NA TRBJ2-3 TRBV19 TGTGCCAGTAGTATGCTACCGGGACTAGCGGGACTTAGCACAGATACGCAGTATTTT CASSMLPGLAGLSTDTQYF
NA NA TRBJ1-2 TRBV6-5 TGTGCCAGCAGTCGCAACCCGGACAAGAGGGGCTACACCTTC CASSRNPDKRGYTF
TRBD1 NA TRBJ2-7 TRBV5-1 TGCGCCAGCAGCCCGACCGGGACAGCCCCCTACGAGCAGTACTTC CASSPTGTAPYEQYF
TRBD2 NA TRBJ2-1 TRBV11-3 TGTGCCAGCAGCTTAGGGACTAGCGGCAATGAGCAGTTCTTC CASSLGTSGNEQFF
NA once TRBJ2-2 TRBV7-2 TGTGCCAGCAGCTTAGGGGGCAAAACCGGGGAGCTGTTTTTT CASSLGGKTGELFF
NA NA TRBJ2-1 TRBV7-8 TGTGCCAGCAGCTTAGCGGGGTCGCCCTACAATGAGCAGTTCTTC CASSLAGSPYNEQFF
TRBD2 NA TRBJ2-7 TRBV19 TGTGCCAGTAGTAGAGGGGGTAGCGGGAGCTCCTACGAGCAGTACTTC CASSRGGSGSSYEQYF
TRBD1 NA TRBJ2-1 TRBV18 TGTGCCAGCTCACCCCCGGGACAGGGGGCGATTGAGCAGTTCTTC CASSPPGQGAIEQFF
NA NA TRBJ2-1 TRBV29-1 TGCAGCAAATTAAGGGGACCCGGGGAGCAGTTCTTC CSKLRGPGEQFF
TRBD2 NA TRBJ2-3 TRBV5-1 TGCGCCAGCAGCTTACCCTACACTAGCGGGGCTAGCACAGATACGCAGTATTTT CASSLPYTSGASTDTQYF
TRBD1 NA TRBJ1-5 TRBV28 TGTGCCAGCAGTTCCCTCCCCCTCCGACAGGGTAGCAATCAGCCCCAGCATTTT CASSSLPLRQGSNQPQHF
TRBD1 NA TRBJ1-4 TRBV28 TGTGCCAGTGCAGGGGGCGCCGTTGGCGAAAAACTGTTTTTT CASAGGAVGEKLFF
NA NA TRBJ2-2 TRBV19 TGTGCCAGTAGTCACACCCGACAGAGCTTGAGGACCGGGGAGCTGTTTTTT CASSHTRQSLRTGELFF
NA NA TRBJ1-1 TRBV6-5 TGTGCCAGCAGTTACAGGCAGGGGTATGGCACTGAAGCTTTCTTT CASSYRQGYGTEAFF
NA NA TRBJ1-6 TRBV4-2 TGTGCCAGCAGCCAAGATCGGGGGACCTATAATTCACCCCTCCACTTT CASSQDRGTYNSPLHF
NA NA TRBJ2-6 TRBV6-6 TGTGCCAGCAGTCCTCGAGGCGGTGGGGCCAACGTCCTGACTTTC CASSPRGGGANVLTF
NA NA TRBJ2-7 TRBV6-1 TGTGCCAGCAGTGCCCCTGGGACCCCAAAGCCCTACGAGCAGTACTTC CASSAPGTPKPYEQYF
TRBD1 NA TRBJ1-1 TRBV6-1 TGTGCCAGCAGGACAGGGATGAGAACTGAAGCTTTCTTT CASRTGMRTEAFF
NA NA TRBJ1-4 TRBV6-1 TGTGCCAGCAGTTCACGACAGTCCTATAATGAAAAACTGTTTTTT CASSSRQSYNEKLFF
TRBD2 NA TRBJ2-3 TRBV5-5 TGTGCCAGCAGCCTGGAGGTAGCGGGAGTAAGGTTTACAGATACGCAGTATTTT CASSLEVAGVRFTDTQYF
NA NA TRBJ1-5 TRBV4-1 TGCGCCAGCAGCCAAGGGCAGGGTCATCAGCCCCAGCATTTT CASSQGQGHQPQHF
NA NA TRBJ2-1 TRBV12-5 TGTGCTAGTGGTTTGAGGTACAGGGAGTTAAGCAATGAGCAGTTCTTC CASGLRYRELSNEQFF
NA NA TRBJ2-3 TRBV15 TGTGCCACCAGCGAGGGGGTGGGGTTGGGGATCGCAGATACGCAGTATTTT CATSEGVGLGIADTQYF
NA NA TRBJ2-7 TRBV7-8 TGTGCCAGCAGCTTACAACCAGCGGACGCCTACGAGCAGTACTTC CASSLQPADAYEQYF
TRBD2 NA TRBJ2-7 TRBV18 TGTGCCAGCTCACCCCCGTGGAGCGGGAGGGCCTACGAGCAGTACTTC CASSPPWSGRAYEQYF
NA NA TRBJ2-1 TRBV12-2 TGTGCAAGTCGCTTAGCGCATTTTGCGGGAGGCCCGTCATTAATGAGTCAGTTCTTC CASRLAHFAGGPSLMSQFF
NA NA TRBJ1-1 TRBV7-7 TGTGCCAGCAGCACGGGACTCGACACTGAAGCTTTCTTT CASSTGLDTEAFF
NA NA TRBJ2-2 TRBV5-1 TGCGCCAGCAGCTTGTTCGGGGAAGCCGGGGAGCTGTTTTTT CASSLFGEAGELFF
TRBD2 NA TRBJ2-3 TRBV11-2 TGTGCCAGCAGCTTAGTCGGGACTAGCGGGGACAGCGATACGCAGTATTTT CASSLVGTSGDSDTQYF
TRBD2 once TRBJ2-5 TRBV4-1 TGCGCCAGCAGCCAAGAAGGCTTGGATTCAGCGGGAGGGCCACGGGAGACCCAGTACTTC CASSQEGLDSAGGPRETQYF
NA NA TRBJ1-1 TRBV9 TGTGCCAGCAGCGTAGGGGTTGAAGCTTTCTTT CASSVGVEAFF
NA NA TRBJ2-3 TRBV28 TGTGCCAGCAGTCCGAGGGGGTTACGTAACACAGATACGCAGTATTTT CASSPRGLRNTDTQYF
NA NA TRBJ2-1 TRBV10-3 TGTGCCATCAGAGATAGTCAAAATGAGCAGTTCTTC CAIRDSQNEQFF
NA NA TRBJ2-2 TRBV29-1 TGCAGCGCCGTCGGGTCGGAAGGGCTCGCCGGGGAGCTGTTTTTT CSAVGSEGLAGELFF
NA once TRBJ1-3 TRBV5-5 TGTGCCAGCAGCTTGGGCCTAGGAAACACCATATATTTT CASSLGLGNTIYF
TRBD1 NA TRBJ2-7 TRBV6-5 TGTGCCAGCAGTTCGGACAGGTCCTACGAGCAGTACTTC CASSSDRSYEQYF
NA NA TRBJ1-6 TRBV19 TGTGCCAGTAGTAAGACGTCAGGGAGTGGTTCACCCCTCCACTTT CASSKTSGSGSPLHF
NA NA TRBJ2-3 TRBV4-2 TGTGCCAGTTGCGGCGGACTATCGAGCACAGATACGCAGTATTTT CASCGGLSSTDTQYF
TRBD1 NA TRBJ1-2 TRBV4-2 TGTGCCAGCAGCCAGGGGGATCGACAGGGTTATGGCTACACCTTC CASSQGDRQGYGYTF
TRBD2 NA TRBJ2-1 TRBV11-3 TGTGCCAGCAGCTTTTCAGCGGGAGGCTACAATGAGCAGTTCTTC CASSFSAGGYNEQFF
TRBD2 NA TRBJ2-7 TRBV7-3 TGTGCCAGCAGCCCTAGCGGGACAAGCTACGAGCAGTACTTC CASSPSGTSYEQYF
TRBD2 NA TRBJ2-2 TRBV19 TGTGCCAGTAGGATTAGCGGGAGGGCCCCCGGGGAGCTGTTTTTT CASRISGRAPGELFF
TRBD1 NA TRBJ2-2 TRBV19 TGTGCCAGTAGTAAAGACAGGGGTATCAGCACCGGGGAGCTGTTTTTT CASSKDRGISTGELFF
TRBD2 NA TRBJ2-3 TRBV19 TGTGCCAGCCTGAAACGAGCGGGAGGGAAAACAGATACGCAGTATTTT CASLKRAGGKTDTQYF
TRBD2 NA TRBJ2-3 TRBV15 TGTGCCACCAGCAGATGGACTAGCGGCACAGATACGCAGTATTTT CATSRWTSGTDTQYF
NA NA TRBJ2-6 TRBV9 TGTGCCAGCAGCCCACGACCCAGGACTCTCTCTGGGGCCAACGTCCTGACTTTC CASSPRPRTLSGANVLTF